This note documents a single TCR beta chain sequence. In TCRdb, the PCR reads were re-called with MiXCR into one record per CDR3 protein. The data show around 10,000 distinct CDR3 sequences, over 20% seen once. Germline V gene lookup returns CDR1 SGHTA and CDR2 FQGNSA. With 7 bases removed from V and 1 base from J, the gap between germline ends came to 14 bases. The CDR3 has 16 residues. This record comes from a study of immune characterization of retroperitoneal liposarcoma. The TCR comes from a female donor with retroperitoneal liposarcoma. The chain recombines TRBV7-2 with TRBJ2-6; no reliable D call. Sequenced sample: blood. CDR3 in amino acids: CASISSRLSGANVLTF. The CDR3 DNA follows: TGTGCCAGCATTTCATCACGTCTGTCTGGGGCCAACGTCCTGACTTTC. Variable domain in full (rest from reference TRBV7-2 and TRBJ2-6): GAGVSQSPSNKVTEKGKDVELRCDPISGHTALYWYRQSLGQGLEFLIYFQGNSAPDKSGLPSDRFSAERTGGSVSTLTIQRTQQEDSAVYLCASISSRLSGANVLTFGAGSRLTVL.